This TCR beta chain was identified during a study of T-cell memory formation after mild COVID-19. The wider study: TCR clusters showed largely donor specificity. The study's findings and limits: Cross-reactive memory apparently joined, as some responding clones appeared in pre-infection memory. CM and EM subsets held most contracting CD4+ clones; EMRA held CD8+ ones.

5'RACE with constant-segment primers yielded barcoded, UMI-tagged TCR alpha and TCR beta cDNA libraries. TCRdb re-called the 5' RACE reads through MiXCR, storing one row per CDR3 protein. This table has about 560,000 distinct CDR3 sequences, about a sixth appearing once. On this clonotype itself: Its antigen is as yet unknown.

The CDR3 has 18 amino acids. The germline CDR1 and CDR2 sequences are SGHNT and YENEEA. V trimming: 2 bases; J trimming: 2 bases; junction bases outside the gene matches: 8. Sequenced material: PBMCs or a T cell subset sorted from them (not recorded which). This clonotype was sampled from an adult woman who had mild COVID-19 (a few samples of this study predate the infection). Cell type and time point are not known. This chain links TRBV11-3 with TRBJ2-7, with 14 bases lining up with TRBD2. DNA for the CDR3: TGTGCCAGCAGCTTACTCGGGACTAGCGGGAGAACCACCTACGAGCAGTACTTC. Protein product: CASSLLGTSGRTTYEQYF.